This TCR beta chain originates from a study of spatial heterogeneity in lung cancer (dated by TCRdb to the late 2010s). Notes on the research overall: Beta-chain transcripts were consistently detected in greater numbers than alpha-chain transcripts, which likely reflected higher beta-chain transcript abundance. TCR transcript counts in tumor regions correlated strongly with a T cell transcriptional module score from matched bulk RNA-seq. In the raw uncorrected reads, each unique combination of TCR and UMI appeared more than ten times on average. In non-small cell lung cancer, the study quantitatively compared TCR alpha and beta repertoires across several tumor regions, matched nontumor lung, and blood. TCR repertoire features were related to nonsynonymous mutation counts determined by whole-exome sequencing of tumor tissue. Both alpha and beta chains were TCR-sequenced in around 220 tumor regions, approximately 64 matched nontumor lung samples and roughly 50 PBMC samples obtained at surgery. General findings and caveats noted by the study authors: Counts of ubiquitous and regional expanded TCRs were found to correlate with counts of ubiquitous and regional nonsynonymous mutations, respectively. TCR-seq was estimated to cover only 6% to 7% of tumor T cells for alpha chains and about 13% for beta chains. The tumor nonsynonymous mutation count correlated with the number of expanded alpha and beta TCRs within the tumor. Confirming at a functional level the hypothesis that regional TCRs recognize regional mutations was considered to require additional single-cell paired TCR alpha and beta sequencing.

As to this clonotype: No cognate antigen has been identified for it. No base quality values were provided; no much bigger clone lies one nucleotide off. This beta chain appears as a stray read in a library generated for alpha chains; its size is not informative.

The sample's time point label is to be understood as: sample taken at primary tumor resection. Donors were about 70 patients with early-stage, untreated non-small cell lung cancer from the lung TRACERx cohort. TCR sequencing used whole RNA extracted from tumor and nontumor lung tissue, or from cryopreserved PBMC samples, without cell sorting. Only patients with enough RNA available from two or more tumor regions were chosen for TCR sequencing. Before selection, tumor and adjacent nontumor lung specimens were reviewed by a lung pathologist. Trimming removed 7 bases from V and 9 bases from J, leaving 22 bases between the germline ends. The CDR3 measures 15 amino acids from cysteine to phenylalanine. Of the read, only the CDR3 DNA is kept; its 45 bases are in frame from base 1. The germline V gene (reference sequence) provides CDR1 MNHEY and CDR2 SMNVEV. Library method: 5' RACE. The instrument was a NextSeq 500. In the TCR library protocol, a unique molecular identifier was attached to each TCR cDNA molecule so that PCR and sequencing errors could be corrected. Per the source publication's procedure: TCR identification, UMI-based error correction and CDR3 extraction were all carried out with Decombinator tools. Expanded TCRs were defined as those above a frequency of 2 per 1,000, corresponding to the top 1% of the tumor frequency distribution. Expanded tumor TCRs statistically deemed absent (corrected P<0.05) from at least one tumor region were classed as regional, and all other expanded tumor TCRs were classed as ubiquitous. Each repertoire was subsampled 100 times to 5,000 TCRs, after which Renyi diversity was computed with the R vegan package. CDR3 similarity networks were built from amino acid triplet string-kernel similarity, with CDR3s being connected when pairwise similarity was above 0.82. TCRdb redid the processing of the public reads, applying fastp at Q25 and MiXCR, and retained in-frame beta chains. Records with the same CDR3 protein are collapsed into one entry carrying the most frequent genes and DNA. The V and J calls follow TCRdb's processing rather than the paper's. This sample lists 4,800 or so distinct CDR3 sequences; roughly 12% were detected once. Together, the top ten hold approximately 28% of the sample.

This sequence was found in a male donor with early-stage non-small cell lung cancer. Sequenced material: lung tumor tissue, taken at surgery. The chain couples TRBV27 to TRBJ2-1, with the D gene uncertain. The CDR3 sequence is CASTPAGHLRGEQFF. The nucleotides are TGTGCCAGCACCCCCGCCGGGCATCTAAGAGGTGAGCAGTTCTTC.